The 24 T cell receptor beta chains reported below all come from one sample, sequenced in a study of blood T cell repertoires in COVID-19. Clones were sequenced by immunoSEQ multiplex PCR, and TCRdb holds only the in-frame ones, with some missing. The sample has about 29,000 clones, around 91% seen once. Sequencing was done on a sample of peripheral blood. The receptor source for this set is a man aged 80 or over with acute or convalescent COVID-19.

This clone was detected only once. This sequence joins TRBV30 and TRBJ2-2; a weak D match, TRBD2 (5 bases). V was trimmed by 2 bases and J by 6 bases, leaving 7 bases between them. CDR3 length: 12 residues. Germline CDR1 reads GTSNPN; CDR2 reads SVGIG (reference sequence). The CDR3 here is CAWSMEAGELFF. CDR3 bases: TGTGCCTGGAGTATGGAGGCCGGGGAGCTGTTTTTT.

This clone was counted once. This chain joins TRBV9 and TRBJ1-5, with D unresolved. The V and J ends lost 0 bases and 4 bases respectively, with 5 bases between them. The CDR3 spans 13 residues. Germline CDR1 SGDLS, CDR2 YYNGEE. Here the CDR3 reads CASSVGENQPQHF. The CDR3 region has the DNA TGTGCCAGCAGCGTAGGGGAGAATCAGCCCCAGCATTTT.

V usage is TRBV7-9 and J usage is TRBJ1-2, with 7 positions matching TRBD1. The CDR3 is 14 amino acids. The V segment lost 8 bases and the J segment 4 bases; nucleotides outside the gene matches: 10. Germline-derived CDR1 and CDR2 are SEHNR and FQNEAQ (reference sequence). The CDR3 sequence: CASSAGGFGYGYTF. The CDR3 DNA follows: TGTGCCAGCTCAGCAGGGGGATTCGGCTATGGCTACACCTTC.

The chain couples TRBV19 to TRBJ1-5; D is possibly TRBD1 (6 bases). V lost 6 bases and J 5 bases, leaving 11 bases between the germline ends. Germline CDR1 reads LNHDA; CDR2 reads SQIVND (reference sequence). The CDR3 covers 13 residues. The CDR3 here is CASRGDNYQPQHF. CDR3 in DNA: TGTGCCAGTAGGGGGGACAACTATCAGCCCCAGCATTTT.

The chain joins TRBV18 to TRBJ1-4; 7 bases are shared with TRBD1. The trim removed 5 bases at V and 3 bases at J, leaving 3 bases unmatched. The CDR3 contains 14 residues. Germline V gene sequence: CDR1 KGHSH, CDR2 LQKENI. The CDR3 bases are TGTGCCAGCTCAGAGGGGGCGTCTAATGAAAAACTGTTTTTT. It codes for CASSEGASNEKLFF.

The gene calls are TRBV5-1 and TRBJ1-2; 10 bases agree with TRBD1. The germline CDR1 and CDR2 sequences are SGHRS and YFSETQ. V lost 0 bases, J lost 2 bases, and 7 bases stayed unmatched. The CDR3 covers 17 residues. The chain's CDR3 is CASSLGDRGHKNYGYTF. The CDR3 DNA is TGCGCCAGCAGCTTGGGGGACAGGGGTCATAAGAACTATGGCTACACCTTC.

V usage is TRBV27 and J usage is TRBJ2-7; 10 bases are shared with TRBD1. Germline CDR1 is MNHEY and CDR2 is SMNVEV (reference sequence). J gave up 7 bases and V 6 bases, and 12 bases lay outside the gene matches. This CDR3 spans 15 amino acids. The CDR3 DNA reads as TGTGCCAGCAGGGGGATGGGACAGGGGAGATTAGAGCAGTACTTC. It encodes CASRGMGQGRLEQYF.

This clone was seen only once. The V call is TRBV13, the J call TRBJ2-3, with a weak D call TRBD2 (6 bases). Trimming removed 5 bases at V and 4 bases at J, with 25 bases between. The CDR3 has 18 amino acids. The germline V gene has CDR1 PRHDT and CDR2 FYEKMQ (reference sequence). The CDR3 DNA follows: TGTGCCAGCAGCGGAGGCCGGGACTCCCCCACCGGGGCAGATACGCAGTATTTT. This gives the protein CASSGGRDSPTGADTQYF.

The rearrangement joins TRBV18 to TRBJ2-6; the match to TRBD1 covers 10 bases. J lost 4 bases, V lost 4 bases, and 13 bases had no gene match. The CDR3 runs 19 residues. The germline V gene encodes CDR1 KGHSH and CDR2 LQKENI. The CDR3 region is CASSHPIGDRGHGANVLTF. The CDR3 DNA reads TGTGCCAGCTCACATCCCATCGGGGACAGGGGTCACGGGGCCAACGTCCTGACTTTC. The variable domain in full, completed from reference TRBV18 and TRBJ2-6, reads NAGVMQNPRHLVRRRGQEARLRCSPMKGHSHVYWYRQLPEEGLKFMVYLQKENIIDESGMPKERFSAEFPKEGPSILRIQQVVRGDSAAYFCASSHPIGDRGHGANVLTFGAGSRLTVL.

The chain is built from TRBV3-1 (or the pseudogene TRBV3-2) and TRBJ1-3; D is possibly TRBD1 (5 bases). V was pared by 5 bases and J by 0 bases, with 14 bases between. The CDR3 consists of 16 residues. Germline V gene sequence: CDR1 LGHDT, CDR2 YNNKEL (reference sequence). CDR3 coding DNA: TGTGCCAGCAGCTCACAACGGGGGAACTCTGGAAACACCATATATTTT. This sequence encodes CASSSQRGNSGNTIYF.

This CDR3 reads CASSPAGNPYEQYF. The CDR3 nucleotides read TGTGCCAGCAGTCCCGCAGGGAATCCCTACGAGCAGTACTTC. This chain uses TRBV25-1 with TRBJ2-7; TRBD1 might be the D (5 bases). Per the germline V gene, CDR1 is MGHDK and CDR2 is SYGVNS. The CDR3 has 14 amino acids. V was pared by 5 bases and J by 2 bases, with 13 bases between.

This chain connects TRBV4-2 to TRBJ1-5; possibly TRBD1 for D (5 bases). The germline gives CDR1 LGHNA, CDR2 YNFKEQ. This CDR3 is built from 13 residues. V lost 4 bases and J lost 7, with 11 bases in between. The CDR3 DNA follows: TGTGCCAGCAGCCTAGGGGCTTGGCAGCCCCAGCATTTT. Its protein product is CASSLGAWQPQHF.

The sample holds one count of this clone. V usage is TRBV28 and J usage is TRBJ2-3, with D tentatively TRBD1 (6 bases). V was clipped by 5 bases and J by 2 bases, with 14 bases between them. The CDR3 spans 15 residues. The germline V gene has CDR1 MDHEN and CDR2 SYDVKM. CDR3 residues: CASSPLDSHTDTQYF. CDR3 nucleotide sequence: TGTGCCAGCAGTCCCCTGGACAGCCACACAGATACGCAGTATTTT.

The V and J genes are TRBV30 and TRBJ1-1; possible D gene TRBD1, 5 bases. The V gene lost 3 bases and the J gene lost 3 bases, with 11 bases spanning the gap. CDR1 is GTSNPN, CDR2 SVGIG, per germline (reference sequence). The CDR3 loop spans 13 amino acids. CDR3 amino acids: CAWRAQGDTEAFF. The CDR3 DNA follows: TGTGCCTGGAGAGCTCAGGGTGACACTGAAGCTTTCTTT.

The chain has TRBV28 and TRBJ1-1; 8 nucleotides align to TRBD1. CDR3 size: 14 residues. The junction had 8 bases not matched to a gene; V was cut back by 6 bases and J by 5 bases. CDR1 and CDR2 (germline): MDHEN, SYDVKM. CDR3 in amino acids: CASSPGQAGTEAFF. As DNA, the CDR3 is TGTGCCAGCAGCCCGGGACAGGCGGGGACTGAAGCTTTCTTT.

This clone was counted a single time. The chain uses TRBV30 and TRBJ1-5, with TRBD1 identical over 7 bases. Unmatched junction bases numbered 4, after V lost 2 bases and J lost 3 bases. Per the germline V gene, CDR1 is GTSNPN and CDR2 is SVGIG (reference sequence). The length of the CDR3 is 14 residues. CDR3 sequence reads: CAWSMGQYNQPQHF. The CDR3, as DNA: TGTGCCTGGAGTATGGGACAGTACAATCAGCCCCAGCATTTT.

The rearrangement uses TRBV29-1 and TRBJ1-1, with TRBD1 identical over 8 bases. V dropped 5 bases and J dropped 1; count of bases not matched to a gene: 3. CDR3 size: 13 residues. CDR1 SQVTM and CDR2 ANQGSEA come from the germline V gene. The CDR3 sequence is CSVPGTGNTEAFF. CDR3 DNA sequence: TGCAGCGTTCCCGGGACAGGGAACACTGAAGCTTTCTTT.

The chain joins TRBV28 to TRBJ2-1; 8 bases agree with TRBD1. The CDR3 loop spans 13 amino acids. V lost 4 bases, J lost 7 bases, and 3 bases stayed unmatched. Germline assignment: CDR1 MDHEN and CDR2 SYDVKM. For the CDR3, the DNA is TGTGCCAGCAGTTGGACAGGGAATAATGAGCAGTTCTTC. Amino acid sequence: CASSWTGNNEQFF.

This clone was seen a handful of times. The chain couples TRBV6-2 or TRBV6-3 to TRBJ2-7, with a possible D match to TRBD1 (5 bases). Trimming removed 0 bases from V and 6 bases from J, with 9 bases in between. The CDR3 totals 13 residues. Germline CDR1 reads MNHEY; CDR2 reads SVGEGT. CDR3 residues: CASSYSQGSEQYF. The CDR3 DNA reads as TGTGCCAGCAGTTACTCGCAGGGATCCGAGCAGTACTTC.

The V gene is TRBV5-1, the J gene TRBJ2-2, with TRBD1 identical over 11 bases. The CDR3 sequence is 17 residues long. From germline, CDR1 is SGHRS and CDR2 YFSETQ. V lost 1 base, J lost 7 bases, and 9 bases stayed unmatched. The CDR3 DNA is TGCGCCAGCAGCTTGACCTGGACAGGGGGCGCGGTCGGGGAGCTGTTTTTT. Amino acid sequence: CASSLTWTGGAVGELFF.

This chain connects TRBV6-1 to TRBJ1-2; 8 nucleotides match TRBD1. Germline lookup yields CDR1 MNHNS and CDR2 SASEGT. The CDR3 totals 14 residues. Trimming cost V 0 bases and J 6 bases; bases outside gene matches: 3. In nucleotides, the CDR3 is TGTGCCAGCAGTGAAGCATGGACAGGGAATGGCTACACCTTC. It translates to CASSEAWTGNGYTF.

The V gene is TRBV7-9, the J gene TRBJ2-1, with a tentative D call TRBD2 (5 bases). Germline assignment: CDR1 SEHNR and CDR2 FQNEAQ (reference sequence). Trimming took 4 bases from V and 3 from J, leaving 10 bases between them. The CDR3 covers 14 residues. The CDR3 region is CASSSSGNYNEQFF. CDR3 nucleotide sequence: TGTGCCAGCAGCTCGTCGGGGAACTACAATGAGCAGTTCTTC.

In its sample, this clone was seen a few times. V gene TRBV6-5 combines with J gene TRBJ1-2; D may be TRBD1 (6 bases). V lost 6 bases to trimming and J lost 8 bases, with 16 bases between them. The CDR3 spans 13 residues. Germline CDR1 is MNHEY and CDR2 is SVGAGI. The CDR3 loop is CASRDSRLGGYTF. The CDR3 DNA reads TGTGCCAGCAGGGACAGTCGCCTCGGGGGCTACACCTTC.

This chain connects TRBV19 to TRBJ1-1; perhaps TRBD1 as D (5 bases). Trimming left V 6 bases short and J 0 bases short, with 11 bases between. Germline V lookup: CDR1 LNHDA, CDR2 SQIVND (reference sequence). This CDR3 has 14 residues. The CDR3 DNA reads as TGTGCCAGTAGGCAGGAGGGGTTGAACACTGAAGCTTTCTTT. Encoded protein: CASRQEGLNTEAFF.